Each of the 14 T cell receptor beta chains below was sequenced from the same sample in a study of OX40 agonist ivuxolimab in advanced cancers. Produced via immunoSEQ multiplex PCR; TCRdb's table is partial and in-frame only. Of approximately 31,000 clones in the sample, approximately 89% are singletons; the top ten hold 0.8% to 1%. The sequences come from CD4+ or CD8+ T cells sorted from blood, collected in a trial of the OX40 agonist ivuxolimab. Receptors were obtained from an adult with an advanced solid tumor such as melanoma, head and neck, liver or kidney cancer.

The chain has TRBV28 and TRBJ1-5; D might be TRBD1 (6 bases). The V and J ends lost 8 bases and 6 bases respectively, with 17 bases between them. The CDR3 extends over 14 amino acids. Germline CDR1 and CDR2: MDHEN and SYDVKM. The CDR3 DNA reads TGTGCCAGCCTCGAGGGGGGTAGGGGTCAGCCCCAGCATTTT. Protein: CASLEGGRGQPQHF.

The rearrangement uses TRBV19 and TRBJ1-1; D gene ambiguous. V dropped 3 bases and J dropped 0 bases, with 2 bases sitting between them. CDR3 length: 12 residues. Germline V gene data show CDR1 as LNHDA and CDR2 as SQIVND (reference sequence). CDR3 bases: TGTGCCAGTAGTATGGTGAACACTGAAGCTTTCTTT. Protein product: CASSMVNTEAFF.

The chain has TRBV30 and TRBJ2-2; 9 bases align to TRBD1. The V and J ends lost 2 bases and 4 bases, in that order; junction bases with no gene match: 5. CDR3 length equals 15 residues. CDR1 is GTSNPN and CDR2 is SVGIG in the germline V gene (reference sequence). The CDR3 DNA sequence: TGTGCCTGGAGTTGGGGACAGGGTAGCACCGGGGAGCTGTTTTTT. Its protein is CAWSWGQGSTGELFF.

The chain recombines TRBV10-2 with TRBJ2-2, with 9 positions matching TRBD2. The CDR3 consists of 16 residues. The germline gives CDR1 WSHSY, CDR2 SAAADI. Trimming took 10 bases from V and 7 from J; bases not matched to a gene: 16. As DNA, the CDR3 is TGCGCCACTCATGGAGAGCGGGGGGCCTCCGGCGGGGAGCTGTTTTTT. The encoded protein is CATHGERGASGGELFF.

In its sample, this clone was seen once. The chain uses TRBV5-6 and TRBJ1-4, with D possibly matching TRBD1 (6 bases). The CDR3 has 14 residues. V shed 2 bases and J shed 1 base, with 6 bases lying between them. Germline V lookup: CDR1 SGHDT, CDR2 YYEEEE. The CDR3 protein is CASSLGGTNEKLFF. The CDR3 nucleotides are TGTGCCAGCAGCTTAGGGGGAACTAATGAAAAACTGTTTTTT.

V usage is TRBV7-6 and J usage is TRBJ2-1; no firm D call. The CDR3 totals 12 residues. CDR1 and CDR2 from the germline V gene are SGHVS and FNYEAQ. V was trimmed by 3 bases and J by 5 bases, leaving 5 bases between them. The chain's CDR3 is CASSLVNNEQFF. The DNA for the CDR3 is TGTGCCAGCAGCTTGGTGAACAATGAGCAGTTCTTC.

This clone was seen just once. The chain has TRBV19 and TRBJ2-3; weak D call: TRBD1 (6 bases). The CDR3 covers 16 residues. Germline V gene data show CDR1 as LNHDA and CDR2 as SQIVND (reference sequence). V lost 10 bases, J lost 6 bases, and 26 bases lay in between. CDR3 in amino acids: CATGGRTALGLDTQYF. CDR3 in DNA: TGTGCCACGGGCGGGCGGACAGCATTGGGTCTGGATACGCAGTATTTT.

V is TRBV19 and J is TRBJ1-3; a weak D match, TRBD1 (6 bases). This CDR3 has 15 amino acids. V was trimmed by 6 bases and J by 0 bases, leaving 12 bases between them. Germline V gives CDR1 LNHDA, CDR2 SQIVND (reference sequence). CDR3 sequence reads: CASRNRADSGNTIYF. In nucleotides, the CDR3 is TGTGCCAGTAGGAACAGGGCCGACTCTGGAAACACCATATATTTT.

The chain carries TRBV9 and TRBJ2-3; D is perhaps TRBD1 (6 bases). V was trimmed by 0 bases and J by 1 base, leaving 12 bases between them. The CDR3 length is 16 residues. The germline gives CDR1 SGDLS, CDR2 YYNGEE. CDR3 loop: CASSVEDRRGTDTQYF. As DNA, the CDR3 is TGTGCCAGCAGCGTAGAAGACAGGCGGGGCACAGATACGCAGTATTTT. The entire variable domain, with the rest obtained from reference TRBV9 and TRBJ2-3, is as follows: DSGVTQTPKHLITATGQRVTLRCSPRSGDLSVYWYQQSLDQGLQFLIQYYNGEERAKGNILERFSAQQFPDLHSELNLSSLELGDSALYFCASSVEDRRGTDTQYFGPGTRLTVL.

The chain carries TRBV11-2 and TRBJ2-7; the D gene could be TRBD1 or TRBD2 (5 bases each). Germline CDR1 reads SGHAT; CDR2 reads FQNNGV. The V end lost 2 bases, the J end lost 0 bases, and 11 bases lay between the germline ends. The CDR3 has 15 residues. The CDR3 DNA sequence: TGTGCCAGCAGCTTACGTCCAGGGAGCTCCTACGAGCAGTACTTC. This sequence encodes CASSLRPGSSYEQYF.

The rearrangement links TRBV7-2 to TRBJ2-1; 9 positions match TRBD2. Germline V gene lookup returns CDR1 SGHTA and CDR2 FQGNSA. CDR3 length: 15 amino acids. The J segment lost 3 bases and the V segment lost 3 bases, leaving 3 bases of the junction unmatched. The CDR3 DNA sequence: TGTGCCAGCAGCTTTAGCGGGGGAAGCTACAATGAGCAGTTCTTC. As protein: CASSFSGGSYNEQFF.

The rearrangement joins TRBV28 to TRBJ2-5; TRBD2 agrees at 7 bases. Germline assignment: CDR1 MDHEN and CDR2 SYDVKM. The CDR3 totals 13 residues. V dropped 0 bases and J dropped 5; count of bases not matched to a gene: 0. The CDR3 region has the DNA TGTGCCAGCAGTTTATGGCGGGGGGAGACCCAGTACTTC. Translating gives CASSLWRGETQYF.

This clone came up once. The chain employs TRBV5-4 and TRBJ2-7; tentative D call: TRBD2 (6 bases). With 0 bases removed from V and 0 bases from J, the gap between germline ends came to 10 bases. The germline CDR1 and CDR2 sequences are SGHNT and YYREEE (reference sequence). CDR3 length equals 15 residues. The DNA for the CDR3 is TGTGCCAGCAGCTTGGATGCGGGGAGCTCCTACGAGCAGTACTTC. Its protein is CASSLDAGSSYEQYF.

This chain connects TRBV29-1 to TRBJ2-1, with 11 bases matching TRBD2. The trim removed 3 bases at V and 3 bases at J, leaving 10 bases unmatched. Germline CDR1 SQVTM, CDR2 ANQGSEA. The CDR3 length is 17 residues. The CDR3: CSVDVGLAGGHYNEQFF. CDR3 DNA sequence: TGCAGCGTTGACGTAGGCCTAGCGGGGGGCCACTACAATGAGCAGTTCTTC.